The T cell receptor (beta chain) described here comes from a study of regulatory T cells in long-lasting Graves disease. Building of the TCR beta libraries involved iRepertoire HTBI primers and Arm-PCR of CDR3 regions. In TCRdb, the multiplex PCR reads were re-called with MiXCR into one record per CDR3 protein. The sample holds around 450,000 distinct CDR3 sequences, 14% to 15% seen once. Germline V lookup: CDR1 WNHNN, CDR2 SYGVQD (reference sequence). The CDR3 sequence is 14 residues long. Trimming removed 5 bases from V and 12 bases from J; junction bases left unmatched: 10. Sample time point: newly diagnosed GD, antithyroid drugs for less than 3 months. Researchers made the TCR library from RNA that was extracted from PBMCs. On this clonotype itself: With a much larger clone just one base away, this may be a read error.

Another study also made use of these data, one on T cells in Graves' hyperthyroidism and ophthalmopathy.

Sequenced here: peripheral blood mononuclear cells (PBMCs), sampled at new diagnosis, from a patient treated with antithyroid drugs. This sequence originates from a woman in her twenties or thirties with Graves disease. The V and J genes are TRBV10-1 and TRBJ2-1, with TRBD2 identical over 10 bases. DNA for the CDR3: TGCGCCAGCAGTCTCAGCGGGGGGGAGAAAGGGCAGTTCTTC. Protein: CASSLSGGEKGQFF.